These 21 T cell receptor beta chains originate from one sample sequenced in a study of T-cell memory formation after mild COVID-19. TCRdb itself ran the 5' RACE reads through MiXCR, one entry per CDR3 protein. The sample lists 500,000 to 650,000 distinct CDR3 sequences; about a fifth were seen once. Sequencing was carried out using PBMCs or a T cell subset sorted from them (not recorded which). The receptors derive from an adult woman who had mild COVID-19 (a few samples of this study predate the infection). Cell type and time point are not known.

The chain has TRBV25-1 and TRBJ2-1; 12 bases fit TRBD2. V lost 1 base, J lost 0 bases, and 10 bases stayed unmatched. The CDR3 sequence is 20 residues long. CDR1 is MGHDK, CDR2 SYGVNS, per germline. CDR3 nucleotide sequence: TGTGCCAGCAGTGAATCGGGCCTTCTAGCGGGGGGGAGCTCCTACAATGAGCAGTTCTTC. Its protein product is CASSESGLLAGGSSYNEQFF. The whole variable domain, remainder taken from reference TRBV25-1 and TRBJ2-1, is EADIYQTPRYLVIGTGKKITLECSQTMGHDKMYWYQQDPGMELHLIHYSYGVNSTEKGDLSSESTVSRIRTEHFPLTLESARPSHTSQYLCASSESGLLAGGSSYNEQFFGPGTRLTVL.

This clonotype was seen a few times. The J gene is TRBJ2-3, the V gene TRBV12-3 or TRBV12-4; D not certain. V was pared by 10 bases and J by 4 bases, with 0 bases between. The CDR3 is 8 amino acids. DNA of the CDR3: TGTGCCACAGATACGCAGTATTTT. Translation: CATDTQYF.

CDR3 region: CASSFSTGRNTEAFF. DNA for the CDR3: TGTGCCAGCAGCTTCTCGACAGGAAGGAACACTGAAGCTTTCTTT. This rearrangement joins TRBV7-9 to TRBJ1-1, with D perhaps TRBD1 (6 bases). The CDR3 has 15 amino acids. CDR1 and CDR2 (germline): SEHNR, FQNEAQ (reference sequence). V lost 3 bases, J lost 1 base, and 12 bases lay in between.

The chain has TRBV4-3 and TRBJ2-1; D is unresolved. This CDR3 spans 16 amino acids. Germline V gene data show CDR1 as LGHNA and CDR2 as YSLEER. The V and J ends lost 3 bases and 0 bases respectively, with 12 bases between them. The CDR3 bases are TGCGCCAGCAGCCATTTAGGAATAAGCTCCTACAATGAGCAGTTCTTC. It is translated as CASSHLGISSYNEQFF.

There are many counts of this clonotype. The chain uses TRBV9 and TRBJ2-7; 10 positions agree with TRBD2. CDR1 and CDR2 (germline): SGDLS, YYNGEE. The CDR3 covers 14 residues. The V segment lost 5 bases and the J segment 3 bases; nucleotides outside the gene matches: 5. The CDR3 here is CASSPRTSGYEQYF. CDR3 coding DNA: TGTGCCAGCAGTCCCCGGACTAGCGGCTACGAGCAGTACTTC.

This clonotype was recorded a few times. This rearrangement joins TRBV7-9 to TRBJ1-5; D not resolved. Germline loops: CDR1 SEHNR, CDR2 FQNEAQ (reference sequence). The CDR3 has 14 residues. The ends were cut back, 6 bases at V and 1 base at J, with 10 bases in the middle. CDR3 nucleotides: TGTGCCAGCAGTTTACAAACGAGCAATCAGCCCCAGCATTTT. It codes for CASSLQTSNQPQHF.

V usage is TRBV14 and J usage is TRBJ2-7; 7 bases line up with TRBD2. The CDR3 extends over 14 amino acids. Unmatched junction bases numbered 6, after V lost 5 bases and J lost 2 bases. Germline V lookup: CDR1 SGHDN, CDR2 FVKESK. The DNA of the CDR3 is TGTGCCAGCAGCAATAGCGGGCTTACCTACGAGCAGTACTTC. Translated: CASSNSGLTYEQYF.

This clonotype was found a few times. The J gene is TRBJ2-3, the V gene TRBV6-2 or TRBV6-3; D is unresolved. V was clipped by 7 bases and J by 0 bases, with 5 bases between them. Germline loops: CDR1 MNHEY, CDR2 SVGEGT. This CDR3 is built from 12 residues. DNA for the CDR3: TGTGCCAGCACCGACAGCACAGATACGCAGTATTTT. Translating gives CASTDSTDTQYF.

This sequence joins TRBV20-1 and TRBJ2-5; D possibly uses TRBD1 or TRBD2 (6 bases each). Germline-derived CDR1 and CDR2 are DFQATT and SNEGSKA (reference sequence). The CDR3 consists of 17 residues. Trimming shortened V by 5 bases and J by 4 bases, and 26 bases separated the two germline ends. CDR3 sequence reads: CSAVRKGGGGGTETQYF. CDR3 DNA sequence: TGCAGTGCTGTACGAAAAGGAGGGGGAGGAGGTACAGAGACCCAGTACTTC.

This clonotype was detected a few times. V usage is TRBV18 and J usage is TRBJ1-6; D unclear. The CDR3 loop spans 12 amino acids. Trimming left V 5 bases short and J 12 bases short, with 11 bases between. Germline V lookup: CDR1 KGHSH, CDR2 LQKENI. The DNA of the CDR3 is TGTGCCAGCTCAGAGACGGCTGGACCCCTCCACTTT. This encodes CASSETAGPLHF.

This clonotype has only a few counts. A junction boundary mismatches the germline segment, possibly from a read error. The gene calls are TRBV20-1 and TRBJ1-2, with 7 bases aligning to TRBD1. The CDR3 extends over 10 amino acids. Germline loops: CDR1 DFQATT, CDR2 SNEGSKA (reference sequence). CDR3 sequence reads: CSALVGQIIF. As DNA, the CDR3 is TGCAGTGCACTCGTGGGACAGATTATCTTC.

This clonotype has more than one count but fewer than ten. The V and J genes are TRBV7-2 and TRBJ2-5; 8 nucleotides align to TRBD2. Germline CDR1 and CDR2: SGHTA and FQGNSA. This CDR3 has 15 amino acids. V gave up 4 bases and J gave up 1 base; unmatched junction bases: 5. CDR3 residues: CASSWVSGGQETQYF. Here the CDR3 DNA reads TGTGCCAGCAGCTGGGTGAGCGGGGGCCAAGAGACCCAGTACTTC.

The CDR3 region is CASSETLVQETQYF. The CDR3 region has the DNA TGTGCCAGCAGTGAGACGTTGGTGCAAGAGACCCAGTACTTC. The chain employs TRBV2 and TRBJ2-5; D is unresolved. Germline lookup yields CDR1 SNHLY and CDR2 FYNNEI. The CDR3 consists of 14 residues. Between the trimmed V and J ends, which lost 3 bases and 2 bases, there was a span of 10 bases.

The rearrangement joins TRBV2 to TRBJ1-2, with D maybe TRBD1 (5 bases). Trimming pared 6 bases from V and 8 bases from J, leaving 10 bases between. The CDR3 spans 11 residues. The germline V gene encodes CDR1 SNHLY and CDR2 FYNNEI. CDR3 sequence (DNA): TGTGCCAGCAGGGAGTCAGGGGGCTACACCTTC. Encoded protein: CASRESGGYTF.

The rearrangement uses TRBV29-1 and TRBJ1-1, with no clear D. V lost 4 bases, J lost 4 bases, and 16 bases lay in between. CDR1 is SQVTM, CDR2 ANQGSEA, per germline. CDR3 length equals 14 residues. The CDR3 reads CSVGERVGSTEAFF. The DNA for the CDR3 is TGCAGCGTTGGCGAAAGGGTCGGAAGCACTGAAGCTTTCTTT.

The rearrangement links TRBV12-3 or TRBV12-4 to TRBJ2-7; D possibly corresponds to TRBD1 (5 bases). V was clipped by 5 bases and J by 4 bases, with 15 bases between them. The CDR3 sequence is 14 residues long. CDR3 sequence (DNA): TGTGCCAGCAGTCCCCCAGGGCCCCGTTACGAGCAGTACTTC. It encodes CASSPPGPRYEQYF.

In this sample, this clonotype turned up many times. This chain links TRBV30 with TRBJ2-5; TRBD1 matches at 8 bases. The ends lost 3 bases at V and 13 bases at J; junction bases unmatched: 7. CDR3 length equals 11 residues. Germline V gene sequence: CDR1 GTSNPN, CDR2 SVGIG (reference sequence). As DNA, the CDR3 is TGTGCCTGGAGCCCGGACAGGGTCGTGTACTTC. This encodes CAWSPDRVVYF.

This clonotype was recorded a few times. This chain uses TRBV7-2 with TRBJ1-6, with D possibly TRBD1 on 6 matching bases. Trimming removed 10 bases at V and 1 base at J, with 20 bases between. The germline V gene has CDR1 SGHTA and CDR2 FQGNSA. This CDR3 region has 17 residues. The CDR3 is CAIQSQGLVSYNSPLHF. The CDR3 region has the DNA TGTGCCATCCAAAGTCAGGGGCTGGTATCCTATAATTCACCCCTCCACTTT.

The chain combines TRBV12-3 or TRBV12-4 with TRBJ2-5; D uncertain. The CDR3 loop spans 15 amino acids. V shed 6 bases and J shed 2 bases, with 16 bases lying between them. CDR3 loop: CASSLSRTFQETQYF. CDR3 bases: TGTGCCAGCAGCCTTTCCCGGACCTTTCAAGAGACCCAGTACTTC.

The chain is built from TRBV27 and TRBJ1-5; TRBD1 matches 10 bases. Germline V CDR1 and CDR2: MNHEY, SMNVEV (reference sequence). The CDR3 is 18 amino acids. V shed 6 bases, J shed 0 bases, and the junction held 11 bases outside the gene matches. CDR3 DNA sequence: TGTGCCAGCAGCCCCCACCGGGGACAGGGGAATAGCAATCAGCCCCAGCATTTT. It codes for CASSPHRGQGNSNQPQHF.

This clonotype came up a few times. The CDR3 here is CASNFGGSNTGELFF. As DNA, the CDR3 is TGCGCCAGCAACTTCGGGGGCTCGAACACCGGGGAGCTGTTTTTT. The V and J genes are TRBV5-1 and TRBJ2-2; either TRBD1 or TRBD2 may fit D (6 bases each). The germline gives CDR1 SGHRS, CDR2 YFSETQ. The CDR3 covers 15 residues. Trimming shortened V by 6 bases and J by 0 bases, and 12 bases separated the two germline ends.